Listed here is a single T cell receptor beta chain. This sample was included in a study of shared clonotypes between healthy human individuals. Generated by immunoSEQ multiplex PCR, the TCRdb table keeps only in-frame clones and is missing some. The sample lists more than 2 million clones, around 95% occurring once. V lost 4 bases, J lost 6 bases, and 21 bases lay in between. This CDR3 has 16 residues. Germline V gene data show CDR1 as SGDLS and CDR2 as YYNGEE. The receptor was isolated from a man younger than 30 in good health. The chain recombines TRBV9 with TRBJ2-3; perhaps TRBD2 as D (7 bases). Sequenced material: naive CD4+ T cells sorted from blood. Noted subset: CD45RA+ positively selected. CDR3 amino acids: CASSLRGGAPADTQYF. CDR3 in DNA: TGTGCCAGCAGCCTAAGAGGGGGGGCCCCTGCGGATACGCAGTATTTT.